The entry below describes one TCR beta chain. This entry belongs to a study of blood T cell repertoires in COVID-19. J gave up 8 bases and V 5 bases, and 9 bases lay outside the gene matches. Looked up from germline, CDR1 is KGHDR and CDR2 is SFDVKD. This CDR3 is built from 14 residues. Clones were read by immunoSEQ multiplex PCR, and TCRdb kept only the in-frame ones, dropping some. The sample gives tens of thousands of clones, 70% to 90% of which show up once; 1.5% to 2.5% is in the top ten. V gene TRBV24-1 combines with J gene TRBJ1-2; TRBD1 matches 8 bases. The sequenced sample was peripheral blood. This clonotype originated in a young man with acute or convalescent COVID-19. The CDR3 nucleotides read TGTGCCACCAGTGGCCCCGGACAGGGAGGCGGCTACACCTTC. Amino acids: CATSGPGQGGGYTF.